The 27 T cell receptor beta chains in this list originate from one sample, sequenced in a study of blood T cells in healthy people across ages. Through a sample-barcoded 5' primer and a J-beta primer mix, a second PCR was run for roughly 6 to 12 cycles. One entry per CDR3 protein results from TCRdb running MiXCR on the 5' RACE reads. Of 800,000 or so distinct CDR3 sequences listed, under 80% were seen once; the top ten hold about 30%. The sample comprised blood. These receptor sequences come from a man aged 25 to 45 in good health.

The chain's CDR3 is CSVEVPGGTNYGYTF. CDR3 DNA sequence: TGCAGCGTTGAAGTTCCCGGGGGAACTAACTATGGCTACACCTTC. The chain joins TRBV29-1 to TRBJ1-2; D perhaps matches TRBD1 (5 bases). V dropped 1 base and J dropped 0 bases, with 12 bases sitting between them. Germline V gives CDR1 SQVTM, CDR2 ANQGSEA. The CDR3 has 15 residues.

Only a few counts were recorded for this clonotype. The J gene is TRBJ2-5, the V gene TRBV5-1; a possible D gene is TRBD1 (6 bases). V dropped 1 base and J dropped 1 base, with 8 bases sitting between them. In germline, CDR1 is SGHRS, CDR2 YFSETQ. The CDR3 contains 14 residues. Here the CDR3 reads CASSLKGGQETQYF. In nucleotides, the CDR3 is TGCGCCAGCAGCTTGAAAGGGGGCCAAGAGACCCAGTACTTC.

The rearrangement uses TRBV10-3 and TRBJ2-6, with a tentative D call TRBD1 (6 bases). Germline CDR1 ENHRY, CDR2 SYGVKD. The CDR3 is 16 amino acids. Trimming shortened V by 10 bases and J by 0 bases, and 16 bases separated the two germline ends. CDR3 protein: CANQRDKYSGANVLTF. The DNA for the CDR3 is TGTGCCAATCAGAGGGACAAATACTCTGGGGCCAACGTCCTGACTTTC.

The chain is built from TRBV6-2 or TRBV6-3 and TRBJ2-7; 12 bases align to TRBD2. The germline V gene has CDR1 MNHEY and CDR2 SVGEGT. The CDR3 totals 14 residues. With 10 bases clipped from V and 0 bases from J, the junction kept 4 bases outside the gene matches. CDR3 nucleotide sequence: TGTGCCACCCAACTAGCGGGAGGCTCCTACGAGCAGTACTTC. Amino acid sequence: CATQLAGGSYEQYF.

This clonotype was seen only a few times. CDR3 in amino acids: CSAWQGVVSNNEQFF. CDR3 DNA: TGCAGTGCTTGGCAGGGGGTTGTTTCTAACAATGAGCAGTTCTTC. The V and J genes are TRBV20-1 and TRBJ2-1; 7 bases map to TRBD1. CDR1 and CDR2 from the germline V gene are DFQATT and SNEGSKA (reference sequence). CDR3 length: 15 residues. Unmatched junction bases numbered 12, after V lost 5 bases and J lost 5 bases.

This clonotype was found a few times. This chain connects TRBV11-2 to TRBJ2-3, with 7 bases lining up with TRBD1. Looked up from germline, CDR1 is SGHAT and CDR2 is FQNNGV. The CDR3 spans 13 residues. J was trimmed by 5 bases and V by 5 bases; bases with no gene match: 4. The CDR3 reads CASSGQVLDTQYF. DNA for the CDR3: TGTGCCAGCAGCGGACAGGTATTAGATACGCAGTATTTT. The full variable domain, with the rest looked up from reference TRBV11-2 and TRBJ2-3, is EAGVAQSPRYKIIEKRQSVAFWCNPISGHATLYWYQQILGQGPKLLIQFQNNGVVDDSQLPKDRFSAERLKGVDSTLKIQPAKLEDSAVYLCASSGQVLDTQYFGPGTRLTVL.

The J gene is TRBJ2-7, the V gene TRBV6-1; 7 bases map to TRBD2. CDR3 size: 15 residues. CDR1 is MNHNS, CDR2 SASEGT, per germline. The junction had 4 bases not matched to a gene; V was cut back by 2 bases and J by 0 bases. CDR3 in amino acids: CASSEYSGFSYEQYF. The CDR3 DNA reads TGTGCCAGCAGTGAATATAGCGGGTTCTCCTACGAGCAGTACTTC.

This clonotype was seen at least ten times. The chain recombines TRBV11-1 with TRBJ2-5, with D tentatively TRBD1 or TRBD2 (5 bases each). The CDR3 consists of 15 residues. Trimming removed 2 bases at V and 1 base at J, with 11 bases between. CDR1 is SGHAT and CDR2 is FQDESV in the germline V gene (reference sequence). The CDR3 DNA is TGTGCCAGCAGCTTATTGGGGGATCTCCAAGAGACCCAGTACTTC. Its translation: CASSLLGDLQETQYF.

This chain links TRBV5-1 with TRBJ2-3; D might be TRBD1 or TRBD2, each matching 5 bases. Germline CDR1 and CDR2: SGHRS and YFSETQ. The CDR3 extends over 17 amino acids. V lost 5 bases and J 0 bases, leaving 19 bases between the germline ends. DNA for the CDR3: TGCGCCAGCAGATGTTCCTTACGGGGCACTAGCACAGATACGCAGTATTTT. Translation: CASRCSLRGTSTDTQYF. The entire variable domain, with the rest obtained from reference TRBV5-1 and TRBJ2-3, is as follows: KAGVTQTPRYLIKTRGQQVTLSCSPISGHRSVSWYQQTPGQGLQFLFEYFSETQRNKGNFPGRFSGRQFSNSRSEMNVSTLELGDSALYLCASRCSLRGTSTDTQYFGPGTRLTVL.

Only a few counts were recorded for this clonotype. This chain joins TRBV6-5 and TRBJ2-3; D might be TRBD1 (5 bases). CDR1 is MNHEY and CDR2 is SVGAGI in the germline V gene. CDR3 length: 14 amino acids. Trimming pared 4 bases from V and 5 bases from J, leaving 13 bases between. CDR3 nucleotide sequence: TGTGCCAGCAGTTCACGATTAGGGGTAGATACGCAGTATTTT. Translating it yields CASSSRLGVDTQYF.

This clonotype was seen many times. The chain combines TRBV12-3 or TRBV12-4 with TRBJ1-1; TRBD1 matches at 10 bases. The ends lost 6 bases at V and 0 bases at J; junction bases unmatched: 1. The CDR3 is made up of 14 amino acids. The CDR3 loop reads CASRGQGVNTEAFF. The CDR3 DNA follows: TGTGCCAGCAGAGGACAGGGGGTGAACACTGAAGCTTTCTTT.

This rearrangement joins TRBV3-1 to TRBJ1-2; 8 bases align to TRBD1. The germline CDR1 and CDR2 sequences are LGHDT and YNNKEL (reference sequence). V shed 4 bases and J 5 bases; nucleotides not matched to a gene: 9. The CDR3 covers 15 residues. The CDR3: CASSRGQGSSYGYTF. The CDR3 DNA reads as TGTGCCAGCAGCCGAGGACAGGGTTCGTCGTATGGCTACACCTTC.

This clonotype has just a few counts. CDR3 in amino acids: CSARDASGVASYNEQFF. The CDR3 DNA reads as TGCAGTGCTAGAGATGCTAGCGGGGTTGCATCCTACAATGAGCAGTTCTTC. V gene TRBV20-1 combines with J gene TRBJ2-1; 9 nucleotides line up with TRBD2. Germline CDR1 and CDR2: DFQATT and SNEGSKA (reference sequence). This CDR3 has 17 amino acids. Germline trimming cut 0 bases from V and 1 base from J; bases unmatched to any gene: 7.

This clonotype was seen a handful of times. DNA of the CDR3: TGTGCCAGCAGTTCAGGGGGGGACGGGGAGACCCAGTACTTC. This translates into CASSSGGDGETQYF. The gene calls are TRBV12-3 or TRBV12-4 and TRBJ2-5; perhaps D is TRBD1 or TRBD2 (7 bases each). V was shortened by 4 bases and J by 5 bases, with 14 bases between the two germline ends. There are 14 residues in the CDR3.

This clonotype occurred a few times. The chain recombines TRBV5-6 with TRBJ1-4, with 10 bases aligning to TRBD1. Germline CDR1 reads SGHDT; CDR2 reads YYEEEE. Germline trimming cut 5 bases from V and 7 bases from J; bases unmatched to any gene: 2. CDR3 length: 13 amino acids. The CDR3 is CASSRDRGEKLFF. Written as DNA, the CDR3 is TGTGCCAGCAGTAGGGACAGGGGTGAAAAACTGTTTTTT.

V is TRBV11-3 and J is TRBJ2-7; the D gene is possibly TRBD2 (5 bases). V was pared by 5 bases and J by 1 base, with 12 bases between. Germline CDR1 SGHNT, CDR2 YENEEA. This CDR3 contains 14 residues. CDR3 in DNA: TGTGCCAGCAGCGGGAGCTATGGGTCCTACGAGCAGTACTTC. Protein product: CASSGSYGSYEQYF. The full variable domain, completed using reference TRBV11-3 and TRBJ2-7, is EAGVVQSPRYKIIEKKQPVAFWCNPISGHNTLYWYLQNLGQGPELLIRYENEEAVDDSQLPKDRFSAERLKGVDSTLKIQPAELGDSAVYLCASSGSYGSYEQYFGPGTRLTVT.

This clonotype is a singleton in its sample. V and J are TRBV29-1 and TRBJ2-5, with 7 bases matching TRBD1. The assigned J gene may be wrong: the sequence end matches TRBJ2-7 better. This CDR3 spans 15 amino acids. Germline V gene data show CDR1 as SQVTM and CDR2 as ANQGSEA. The CDR3 protein is CSVGQVGGPSYEQYF. The CDR3, as DNA: TGCAGCGTTGGGCAAGTAGGGGGCCCGTCCTACGAGCAGTACTTC.

The genes are TRBV3-1 and TRBJ2-7; 7 positions agree with TRBD1. The length of the CDR3 is 16 residues. In germline, CDR1 is LGHDT, CDR2 YNNKEL (reference sequence). J gave up 3 bases and V 2 bases, and 10 bases lay outside the gene matches. The CDR3 nucleotides read TGTGCCAGCAGCCAATCCCGGACAGGTCATGGCTACGAGCAGTACTTC. Protein: CASSQSRTGHGYEQYF.

The V gene is TRBV10-3, the J gene TRBJ2-3, with 13 bases matching TRBD2. There are 18 residues in the CDR3. Germline trimming cut 6 bases from V and 1 base from J; bases unmatched to any gene: 10. Germline CDR1 ENHRY, CDR2 SYGVKD. This CDR3 is CAISSGTSGASGTDTQYF. CDR3 coding DNA: TGTGCCATCAGCTCCGGGACTAGCGGGGCCTCTGGCACAGATACGCAGTATTTT.

The chain uses TRBV11-3 and TRBJ2-7; possible D gene TRBD1, 6 bases. Germline-derived CDR1 and CDR2 are SGHNT and YENEEA. V was pared by 5 bases and J by 1 base, with 9 bases between. The CDR3 runs to 13 residues. In DNA form, the CDR3 reads TGTGCCAGCAGCCACGGACAGTCCTACGAGCAGTACTTC. Its translation is CASSHGQSYEQYF.

This clonotype was detected a few times. This chain uses TRBV4-3 with TRBJ2-5; no clear D gene. This CDR3 has 15 amino acids. V shed 3 bases and J shed 6 bases, with 17 bases lying between them. Germline V gives CDR1 LGHNA, CDR2 YSLEER. CDR3 region: CASSHEATGFQTQYF. CDR3 bases: TGCGCCAGCAGCCACGAAGCTACCGGCTTTCAGACCCAGTACTTC.

The chain recombines TRBV6-2 or TRBV6-3 with TRBJ2-5; no reliable D call. The CDR3 covers 15 residues. Trimming removed 0 bases at V and 0 bases at J, with 8 bases between. The germline V gene has CDR1 MNHEY and CDR2 SVGEGT. The CDR3 DNA reads TGTGCCAGCAGTTACTCAGACGGATACCAAGAGACCCAGTACTTC. Translation: CASSYSDGYQETQYF.

CDR3 protein: CASSLGQYSNQPQHF. The CDR3 DNA follows: TGTGCCAGCAGTTTGGGACAGTATAGCAATCAGCCCCAGCATTTT. The V and J genes are TRBV7-9 and TRBJ1-5, with TRBD1 matching 7 bases. The CDR3 runs to 15 residues. Germline V gene sequence: CDR1 SEHNR, CDR2 FQNEAQ (reference sequence). Trimming cost V 6 bases and J 0 bases; bases outside gene matches: 5.

This chain joins TRBV3-1 and TRBJ2-4; 12 positions agree with TRBD2. The J call is in doubt because the DNA end fits TRBJ2-7 better. Germline V gives CDR1 LGHDT, CDR2 YNNKEL (reference sequence). This CDR3 spans 16 amino acids. This CDR3 reads CASSQGLAGAAYEQYF. DNA for the CDR3: TGTGCCAGCAGCCAAGGACTAGCGGGGGCCGCCTACGAGCAGTACTTC.

This clonotype was seen only a few times. The V call is TRBV9, the J call TRBJ2-1; maybe TRBD1 (6 bases). Per germline, CDR1 SGDLS and CDR2 YYNGEE. Trimming cost V 2 bases and J 5 bases, with 11 bases left between them. The CDR3 runs 14 residues. The CDR3 sequence: CASSVRTEHNEQFF. CDR3 in DNA: TGTGCCAGCAGCGTGAGGACAGAACACAATGAGCAGTTCTTC. The full variable domain, completed using reference TRBV9 and TRBJ2-1, is DSGVTQTPKHLITATGQRVTLRCSPRSGDLSVYWYQQSLDQGLQFLIQYYNGEERAKGNILERFSAQQFPDLHSELNLSSLELGDSALYFCASSVRTEHNEQFFGPGTRLTVL.

This chain connects TRBV12-3 or TRBV12-4 to TRBJ2-7; D is unclear. Trimming took off 3 bases at V and 9 bases at J, with 9 bases between the two ends. The length of the CDR3 is 11 residues. CDR3 in DNA: TGTGCCAGCAGTTTCGAAGTCGGGCAGTACTTC. It codes for CASSFEVGQYF.

J is TRBJ1-2 and V is TRBV7-3, with TRBD1 identical over 8 bases. The junction had 5 bases not matched to a gene; V was cut back by 5 bases and J by 6 bases. CDR1 and CDR2 (germline): SGHTA, FQGTGA. This CDR3 has 13 residues. CDR3 DNA sequence: TGTGCCAGCAGCATGACAGGGGATAATGGCTACACCTTC. Protein product: CASSMTGDNGYTF.